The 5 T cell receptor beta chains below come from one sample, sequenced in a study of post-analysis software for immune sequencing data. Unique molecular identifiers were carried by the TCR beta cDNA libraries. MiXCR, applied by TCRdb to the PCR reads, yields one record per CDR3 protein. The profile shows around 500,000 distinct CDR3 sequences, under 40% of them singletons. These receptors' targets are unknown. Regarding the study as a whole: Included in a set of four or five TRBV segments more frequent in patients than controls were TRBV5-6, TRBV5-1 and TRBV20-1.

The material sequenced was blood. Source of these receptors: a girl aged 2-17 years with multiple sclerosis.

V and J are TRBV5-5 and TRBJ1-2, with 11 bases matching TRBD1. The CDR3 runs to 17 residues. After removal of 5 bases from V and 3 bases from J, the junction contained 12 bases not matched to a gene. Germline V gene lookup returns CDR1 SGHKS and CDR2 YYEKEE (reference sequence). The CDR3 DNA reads TGTGCCAGCAGTTTAACCCGGGACAGGGGGGAATACTATGGCTACACCTTC. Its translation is CASSLTRDRGEYYGYTF.

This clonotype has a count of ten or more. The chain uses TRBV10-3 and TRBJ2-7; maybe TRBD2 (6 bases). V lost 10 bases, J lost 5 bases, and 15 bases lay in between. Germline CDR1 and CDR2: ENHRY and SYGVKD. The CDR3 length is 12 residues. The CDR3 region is CASGSGGDEQYF. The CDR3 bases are TGTGCCAGCGGCTCCGGGGGTGACGAGCAGTACTTC.

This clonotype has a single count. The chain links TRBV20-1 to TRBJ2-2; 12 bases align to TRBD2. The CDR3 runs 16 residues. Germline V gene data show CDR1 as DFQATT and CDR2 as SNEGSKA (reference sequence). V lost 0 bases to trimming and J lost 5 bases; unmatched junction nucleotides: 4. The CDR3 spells CSARDLTSGGTGELFF. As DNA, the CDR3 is TGCAGTGCTAGAGATCTGACTAGCGGGGGAACCGGGGAGCTGTTTTTT.

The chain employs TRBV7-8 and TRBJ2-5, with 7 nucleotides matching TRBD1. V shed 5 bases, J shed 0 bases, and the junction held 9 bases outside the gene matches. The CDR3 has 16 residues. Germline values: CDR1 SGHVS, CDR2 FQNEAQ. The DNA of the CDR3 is TGTGCCAGCAGCCCCGACCGGACAGGCCACCAAGAGACCCAGTACTTC. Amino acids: CASSPDRTGHQETQYF.

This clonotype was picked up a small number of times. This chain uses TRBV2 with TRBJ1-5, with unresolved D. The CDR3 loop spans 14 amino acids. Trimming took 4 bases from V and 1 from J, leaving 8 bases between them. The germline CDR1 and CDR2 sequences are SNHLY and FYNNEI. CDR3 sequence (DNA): TGTGCCAGCAGTGGCACGGCGAGCAATCAGCCCCAGCATTTT. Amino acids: CASSGTASNQPQHF.